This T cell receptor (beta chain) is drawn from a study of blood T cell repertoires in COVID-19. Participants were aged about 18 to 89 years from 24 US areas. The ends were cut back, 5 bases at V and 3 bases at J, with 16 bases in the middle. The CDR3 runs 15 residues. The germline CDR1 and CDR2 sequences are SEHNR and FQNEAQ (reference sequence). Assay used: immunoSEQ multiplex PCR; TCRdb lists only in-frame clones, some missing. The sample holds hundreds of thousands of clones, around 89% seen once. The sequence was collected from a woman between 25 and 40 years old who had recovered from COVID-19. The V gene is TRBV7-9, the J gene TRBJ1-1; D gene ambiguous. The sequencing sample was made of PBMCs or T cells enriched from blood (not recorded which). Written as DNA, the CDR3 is TGTGCCAGCAGCCACCCGGGAAAAAGGGACACTGAAGCTTTCTTT. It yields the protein CASSHPGKRDTEAFF.